This T cell receptor beta chain comes out of a study of lung T cells in sarcoidosis with Löfgren's syndrome. Study context: Bronchoalveolar lavage fluid in sarcoidosis accumulates CD4+ T cells. Analyses focused on Löfgren's syndrome patients.

One entry per CDR3 protein, called by TCRdb with MiXCR from the reads. The repertoire includes 50,000 to 65,000 distinct CDR3 sequences, about 20% of them detected once, and over 2% sits in the top ten. This CDR3 spans 16 amino acids. V was pared by 6 bases and J by 4 bases, with 12 bases of the junction left unmatched. Germline-derived CDR1 and CDR2 are DFQATT and SNEGSKA (reference sequence). Notes on the study in general: TRAV12-1 preferentially paired with TRBV2, with homologous CDR3s. Multiple Löfgren's syndrome patients reportedly shared TRAV12-1 and TRBV2 CDR3 motifs.

About this clonotype itself: No antigen is known for it. With a much larger clone just one base away, this may be a read error.

The TCR sequence derives from a human donor with sarcoidosis (Löfgren's syndrome or another form), or a control subject (not recorded which). The chain couples TRBV20-1 to TRBJ2-1; 10 nucleotides match TRBD2. Material: CD4+ T cells from PBMCs. The CDR3 is CSATRSGGSKYNEQFF. CDR3 DNA: TGCAGTGCCACACGTAGCGGGGGGTCAAAATACAATGAGCAGTTCTTC.